Below are 23 T cell receptor beta chains sequenced from a single sample in a study of T cells in Graves' hyperthyroidism and ophthalmopathy. Amplification of TCR beta CDR3 regions used RNA as the template. Initially, a first-round RT-PCR of the TCR CDR3 employed the HTBI primer set. TCRdb re-called the multiplex PCR reads with MiXCR, one entry per CDR3 protein. The sample includes approximately 600,000 distinct CDR3 sequences, about a sixth of them seen just once. Sequencing used blood. The receptors come from a woman in her twenties or thirties with Graves' hyperthyroidism.

This clonotype has at least ten counts. The genes are TRBV18 and TRBJ1-2, with 10 bases lining up with TRBD1. This CDR3 has 14 residues. Germline CDR1 is KGHSH and CDR2 is LQKENI. V was clipped by 5 bases and J by 4 bases; unmatched bases: 4. The CDR3 loop is CASSETGGGYGYTF. The CDR3, as DNA: TGTGCCAGCTCAGAGACAGGGGGCGGCTATGGCTACACCTTC. The complete variable domain, with remaining parts taken from reference TRBV18 and TRBJ1-2, reads NAGVMQNPRHLVRRRGQEARLRCSPMKGHSHVYWYRQLPEEGLKFMVYLQKENIIDESGMPKERFSAEFPKEGPSILRIQQVVRGDSAAYFCASSETGGGYGYTFGSGTRLTVV.

This clonotype was counted many times. The genes are TRBV6-4 and TRBJ2-1, with 9 bases aligning to TRBD2. The V and J ends lost 4 bases and 10 bases, in that order; junction bases with no gene match: 5. Per germline, CDR1 MRHNA and CDR2 SNTAGT. The CDR3 extends over 13 amino acids. CDR3 coding DNA: TGTGCCAGCAGTGGGACTAGCGAAGGGGAGCAGTTCTTC. It is translated as CASSGTSEGEQFF.

In this sample, this clonotype turned up once. V gene TRBV19 combines with J gene TRBJ2-1, with TRBD2 matching 8 bases. From germline, CDR1 is LNHDA and CDR2 SQIVND (reference sequence). The J segment lost 6 bases and the V segment lost 1 base, leaving 5 bases of the junction unmatched. This CDR3 has 15 residues. CDR3 nucleotide sequence: TGTGCCAGTAGTATAGCCTGGACTAGCTTCAATGAGCAGTTCTTC. Translation: CASSIAWTSFNEQFF.

This clonotype was seen only a few times. V and J are TRBV4-1 and TRBJ2-3, with 7 positions matching TRBD1. V trimming: 0 bases; J trimming: 3 bases; junction bases outside the gene matches: 6. Germline CDR1 and CDR2: MGHRA and YSYEKL. This CDR3 contains 16 residues. CDR3 sequence (DNA): TGCGCCAGCAGCCAAGATTCTAGGGGGCTTACAGATACGCAGTATTTT. Amino acids: CASSQDSRGLTDTQYF.

This clonotype was seen repeatedly, ten times or more. The rearrangement uses TRBV28 and TRBJ2-7, with D unresolved. This CDR3 comprises 13 residues. CDR1 and CDR2 from the germline V gene are MDHEN and SYDVKM. Trimming stripped 3 bases from V and 6 bases from J, with 12 bases between. In nucleotides, the CDR3 is TGTGCCAGCAGTTTCGGTGACCGGGTCGAGCAGTACTTC. Translating it yields CASSFGDRVEQYF.

The CDR3 coding sequence is TGTGCCAGCTCACCAGGGACGGCCTTAAATCAGCCCCAGCATTTT. Amino acid sequence: CASSPGTALNQPQHF. V and J are TRBV18 and TRBJ1-5, with D possibly being TRBD1 (5 bases). Germline CDR1 is KGHSH and CDR2 is LQKENI. V was pared by 2 bases and J by 4 bases, with 12 bases between. CDR3 length: 15 amino acids.

In its sample, this clonotype was seen many times. J is TRBJ2-3 and V is TRBV7-3; D is unresolved. In germline, CDR1 is SGHTA, CDR2 FQGTGA. This CDR3 has 15 residues. V lost 0 bases, J lost 2 bases, and 9 bases lay in between. The DNA of the CDR3 is TGTGCCAGCAGCTTAACGTCCCCGGACACAGATACGCAGTATTTT. Residues: CASSLTSPDTDTQYF. Filled out from reference TRBV7-3 and TRBJ2-3, the complete variable domain reads GAGVSQTPSNKVTEKGKYVELRCDPISGHTALYWYRQSLGQGPEFLIYFQGTGAADDSGLPNDRFFAVRPEGSVSTLKIQRTERGDSAVYLCASSLTSPDTDTQYFGPGTRLTVL.

This clonotype was observed many times. V gene TRBV28 combines with J gene TRBJ2-7; 8 bases match TRBD1. The CDR3 sequence is 16 residues long. J lost 0 bases, V lost 8 bases, and 12 bases had no gene match. Looked up from germline, CDR1 is MDHEN and CDR2 is SYDVKM. The CDR3: CASSSGGLSTSYEQYF. Written as DNA, the CDR3 is TGTGCCAGCTCATCAGGGGGCCTATCTACCTCCTACGAGCAGTACTTC. The entire variable domain, with the rest obtained from reference TRBV28 and TRBJ2-7, is as follows: DVKVTQSSRYLVKRTGEKVFLECVQDMDHENMFWYRQDPGLGLRLIYFSYDVKMKEKGDIPEGYSVSREKKERFSLILESASTNQTSMYLCASSSGGLSTSYEQYFGPGTRLTVT.

V gene TRBV6-2 or TRBV6-3 combines with J gene TRBJ1-5; 8 bases are a match to TRBD1. Germline lookup yields CDR1 MNHEY and CDR2 SVGEGT. There are 20 residues in the CDR3. Trimming cost V 2 bases and J 1 base; bases outside gene matches: 16. CDR3 bases: TGTGCCAGCAGTTACAGTTATCAGGGGGCTGAGGCCCTCAGCAATCAGCCCCAGCATTTT. It yields the protein CASSYSYQGAEALSNQPQHF.

This clonotype was detected ten times or more. The CDR3 DNA reads as TGTGCCAGCTGCCTCACTATCTCGTCTGAAGCTTTCTTT. The encoded protein is CASCLTISSEAFF. The chain recombines TRBV18 with TRBJ1-1, with no clear D. Germline V lookup: CDR1 KGHSH, CDR2 LQKENI. The CDR3 consists of 13 residues. The V and J ends lost 7 bases and 6 bases respectively, with 15 bases between them.

This clonotype has more than one count but fewer than ten. The J gene is TRBJ2-1, the V gene TRBV6-1, with 11 bases matching TRBD2. The CDR3 contains 13 residues. Trimming removed 10 bases from V and 7 bases from J; junction bases left unmatched: 6. Germline CDR1 and CDR2: MNHNS and SASEGT. In DNA, the CDR3 is TGTGCCATAGGGACTAGCGGACGGAATGAGCAGTTCTTC. As protein: CAIGTSGRNEQFF.

This clonotype was recorded at least ten times. This sequence joins TRBV28 and TRBJ2-7, with TRBD2 as a possible D gene (5 bases). Germline V gene data show CDR1 as MDHEN and CDR2 as SYDVKM. This CDR3 has 15 residues. V lost 2 bases to trimming and J lost 2 bases, with 13 bases between them. The CDR3 spells CASSLGPLEPYEQYF. DNA for the CDR3: TGTGCCAGCAGTTTAGGGCCACTAGAGCCCTACGAGCAGTACTTC.

The V and J genes are TRBV10-3 and TRBJ2-3; 9 bases are a match to TRBD2. The ends lost 10 bases at V and 2 bases at J; junction bases unmatched: 13. Germline V gene sequence: CDR1 ENHRY, CDR2 SYGVKD. The CDR3 has 16 amino acids. This CDR3 is CATRSGASGATDTQYF. In nucleotides, the CDR3 is TGTGCCACCAGGTCGGGGGCTAGCGGGGCCACAGATACGCAGTATTTT.

This clonotype was seen a single time. This sequence joins TRBV28 and TRBJ1-5; TRBD1 might be the D (6 bases). The CDR3 is made up of 14 amino acids. Germline V CDR1 and CDR2: MDHEN, SYDVKM. Trimming took 6 bases from V and 5 from J, leaving 14 bases between them. CDR3 in amino acids: CASRWGGRDQPQHF. CDR3 bases: TGTGCCAGCAGATGGGGGGGCCGGGATCAGCCCCAGCATTTT.

V is TRBV20-1 and J is TRBJ2-3; the match to TRBD2 covers 8 bases. CDR3 size: 14 residues. Germline values: CDR1 DFQATT, CDR2 SNEGSKA (reference sequence). V lost 0 bases and J lost 5; bases outside the gene matches: 4. The CDR3 here is CSARDRAGGDTQYF. The CDR3 DNA is TGCAGTGCTAGAGATCGGGCGGGAGGAGATACGCAGTATTTT.

A few counts support this clonotype. The chain recombines TRBV5-1 with TRBJ1-4; D perhaps matches TRBD1 (6 bases). Per the germline V gene, CDR1 is SGHRS and CDR2 is YFSETQ. CDR3 length equals 16 residues. V shed 1 base and J shed 8 bases, with 18 bases lying between them. Here the CDR3 DNA reads TGCGCCAGCAGCTTGACAGGGCTTGGTGGCGGGGAAAAACTGTTTTTT. Translating it yields CASSLTGLGGGEKLFF.

A few counts support this clonotype. The chain has TRBV6-1 and TRBJ1-3; D remains unclear. The V end lost 6 bases, the J end lost 0 bases, and 12 bases lay between the germline ends. CDR3 length: 15 residues. Per germline, CDR1 MNHNS and CDR2 SASEGT. The chain's CDR3 is CASSPRTFSGNTIYF. CDR3 nucleotide sequence: TGTGCCAGCAGCCCACGAACGTTCTCTGGAAACACCATATATTTT.

In this sample, this clonotype turned up many times. V and J are TRBV27 and TRBJ2-6; D gene uncertain. The ends were cut back, 1 base at V and 0 bases at J, with 1 base in the middle. The CDR3 spans 14 residues. CDR1 is MNHEY and CDR2 is SMNVEV in the germline V gene (reference sequence). In nucleotides, the CDR3 is TGTGCCAGCAGTTTATTCTCTGGGGCCAACGTCCTGACTTTC. Its translation is CASSLFSGANVLTF. Full variable domain (rest looked up from reference TRBV27 and TRBJ2-6): EAQVTQNPRYLITVTGKKLTVTCSQNMNHEYMSWYRQDPGLGLRQIYYSMNVEVTDKGDVPEGYKVSRKEKRNFPLILESPSPNQTSLYFCASSLFSGANVLTFGAGSRLTVL.

The rearrangement uses TRBV4-1 and TRBJ1-1; possibly TRBD1 for D (5 bases). Germline values: CDR1 MGHRA, CDR2 YSYEKL. The CDR3 is 13 residues long. The V end was cut by 7 bases, the J end by 6 bases, with 15 bases between. This chain's CDR3 is CASNANGGAEAFF. CDR3 in DNA: TGCGCCAGCAATGCTAATGGGGGGGCTGAAGCTTTCTTT.

This clonotype was counted only a few times. The rearrangement links TRBV6-1 to TRBJ2-7, with a weak D call TRBD2 (5 bases). V shed 5 bases and J shed 6 bases, with 23 bases lying between them. The CDR3 contains 16 residues. Germline lookup yields CDR1 MNHNS and CDR2 SASEGT. The CDR3 DNA sequence: TGTGCCAGCAGTTATACCCTCACATTAGTAGCGTCCGAGCAGTACTTC. It encodes CASSYTLTLVASEQYF.

This clonotype came up a few times. This sequence joins TRBV20-1 and TRBJ1-5; a possible D gene is TRBD1 (6 bases). The CDR3 sequence is 14 residues long. CDR1 DFQATT and CDR2 SNEGSKA come from the germline V gene (reference sequence). Trimming stripped 3 bases from V and 5 bases from J, with 14 bases between. CDR3 amino acids: CSASVGGDYQPQHF. The CDR3, as DNA: TGCAGTGCTAGTGTGGGGGGCGACTATCAGCCCCAGCATTTT.

This clonotype was seen ten or more times. The J gene is TRBJ1-1, the V gene TRBV2; possible D gene TRBD1, 5 bases. The CDR3 has 14 residues. Trimming took off 6 bases at V and 0 bases at J, with 11 bases between the two ends. Looked up from germline, CDR1 is SNHLY and CDR2 is FYNNEI. This CDR3 reads CASSRGVLNTEAFF. The CDR3 DNA sequence: TGTGCCAGCAGCCGAGGGGTACTGAACACTGAAGCTTTCTTT.

The V call is TRBV9, the J call TRBJ1-4; D ambiguous. Looked up from germline, CDR1 is SGDLS and CDR2 is YYNGEE. The CDR3 has 14 residues. V lost 0 bases and J lost 2, with 5 bases in between. The CDR3: CASSVANTNEKLFF. CDR3 coding DNA: TGTGCCAGCAGCGTAGCCAACACTAATGAAAAACTGTTTTTT.